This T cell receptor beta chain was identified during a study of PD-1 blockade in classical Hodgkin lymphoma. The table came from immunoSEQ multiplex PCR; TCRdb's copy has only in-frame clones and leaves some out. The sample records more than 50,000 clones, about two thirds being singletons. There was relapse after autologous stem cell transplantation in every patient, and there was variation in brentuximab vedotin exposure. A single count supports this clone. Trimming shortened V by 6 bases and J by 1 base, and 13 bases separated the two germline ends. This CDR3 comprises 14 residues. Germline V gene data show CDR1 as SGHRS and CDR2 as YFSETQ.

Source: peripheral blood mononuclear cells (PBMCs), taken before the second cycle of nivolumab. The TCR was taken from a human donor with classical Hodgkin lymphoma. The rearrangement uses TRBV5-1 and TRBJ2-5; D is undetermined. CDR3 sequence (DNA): TGCGCCAGCACCTGGACCATCGCCCAAGAGACCCAGTACTTC. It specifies CASTWTIAQETQYF.